This is a list of T cell receptor beta chains from one sample in a study of tumor-infiltrating lymphocytes in localized non-small cell lung cancer. The assay was immunoSEQ multiplex PCR, and TCRdb's table has in-frame clones only and misses some. This sample has fewer than 7,500 clones, with roughly 58% found just once. Sequenced sample: lung tumor tissue. These receptors all stem from a human donor with non-small cell lung cancer. Each CDR3 is given with its conserved first and last residue. D genes are given only for firm matches. A row's size may be missing; if present it is once, few, many or a size class.

.	.	TRBV4-2	TRBJ2-1	CASSQEGETAYNEQFF	TGTGCCAGCAGCCAAGAAGGGGAAACGGCGTACAATGAGCAGTTCTTC
.	.	TRBV5-1	TRBJ2-5	CASSLGGPAETQYF	TGCGCCAGCAGCTTGGGAGGCCCCGCCGAGACCCAGTACTTC
.	.	TRBV18	TRBJ2-2	CASSPPSGLTGELFF	TGTGCCAGCTCACCACCGAGCGGGCTCACCGGGGAGCTGTTTTTT
.	.	TRBV25-1	TRBJ2-1	CASSESPGDNEQFF	TGTGCCAGCAGTGAATCCCCAGGGGACAATGAGCAGTTCTTC
.	few	TRBV5-4	TRBJ2-1	CASSSGWRVDNEQFF	TGTGCCAGCAGCTCCGGATGGAGGGTCGACAATGAGCAGTTCTTC
.	few	TRBV2	TRBJ2-2	CASSRDNPNTGELFF	TGTGCCAGCTCACGGGACAACCCGAACACCGGGGAGCTGTTTTTT
.	.	TRBV13	TRBJ2-3	CASGRVGEDTQYF	TGTGCCAGCGGGCGGGTCGGTGAAGATACGCAGTATTTT
.	.	TRBV15	TRBJ1-6	CATSRDPGPNSPLHF	TGTGCCACCAGCAGAGACCCCGGACCCAATTCACCCCTCCACTTT
.	.	TRBV7-9	TRBJ1-4	CASSFGQLSTNEKLFF	TGTGCCAGCAGCTTTGGACAGCTTTCAACTAATGAAAAACTGTTTTTT
TRBD1	few	TRBV7-3	TRBJ2-2	CASSFRTGSNTGELFF	TGTGCCAGCAGCTTTAGGACAGGGTCGAACACCGGGGAGCTGTTTTTT
.	.	TRBV28	TRBJ1-2	CASSSDSLGNYGYTF	TGTGCCAGCAGTTCTGACTCCCTCGGCAACTATGGCTACACCTTC
.	medium-sized	TRBV10-1	TRBJ2-2	CASSESIPGLSTGELFF	TGCGCCAGCAGTGAGTCGATTCCAGGGTTATCCACCGGGGAGCTGTTTTTT
TRBD1	few	TRBV2	TRBJ2-2	CASLPGQGYTGELFF	TGTGCCAGTCTACCGGGACAGGGTTACACCGGGGAGCTGTTTTTT
.	.	TRBV28	TRBJ1-2	CASGPRETRGYTF	TGTGCCAGCGGGCCGCGGGAGACCCGGGGCTACACCTTC
TRBD1	.	TRBV27	TRBJ1-2	CASSPGQIYGYTF	TGTGCCAGCAGTCCGGGACAGATTTATGGCTACACCTTC
.	few	TRBV6-6	TRBJ1-1	CASSYSTNTEAFF	TGTGCCAGCAGTTACTCGACAAACACTGAAGCTTTCTTT
.	.	TRBV11-2	TRBJ2-2	CASSLDLWGNTGELFF	TGTGCCAGCAGCTTAGATCTTTGGGGGAACACCGGGGAGCTGTTTTTT
.	few	TRBV2	TRBJ2-5	CASSWTASQETQYF	TGTGCCAGCAGTTGGACAGCTAGCCAAGAGACCCAGTACTTC
.	.	TRBV27	TRBJ1-5	CASSLSGDGNQPQHF	TGTGCCAGCAGTTTATCCGGTGACGGCAATCAGCCCCAGCATTTT
TRBD1	.	TRBV6-6	TRBJ2-6	CASTGGSGANVLTF	TGTGCCAGCACAGGGGGCTCTGGGGCCAACGTCCTGACTTTC
.	.	TRBV6-1	TRBJ1-2	CASSEGGAVNYGYTF	TGTGCCAGCAGTGAAGGGGGAGCTGTTAACTATGGCTACACCTTC
.	few	TRBV7-9	TRBJ2-5	CASSLVAVQETQYF	TGTGCCAGCAGCCTGGTGGCAGTTCAAGAGACCCAGTACTTC
.	few	TRBV25-1	TRBJ1-1	CASSWRGGTEAFF	TGTGCCAGCAGTTGGCGGGGTGGCACTGAAGCTTTCTTT
TRBD2	.	TRBV19	TRBJ2-1	CASSPGQREGRFF	TGTGCCAGTAGCCCCGGACAGCGGGAGGGTAGGTTCTTC
.	medium-sized	TRBV2	TRBJ1-1	CASSPGDGTEAFF	TGTGCCAGCAGTCCAGGGGACGGCACTGAAGCTTTCTTT
TRBD2	.	TRBV7-3	TRBJ2-1	CASSTSGRAYNEQFF	TGTGCCAGCAGCACAAGCGGGAGGGCCTACAATGAGCAGTTCTTC
.	.	TRBV27	TRBJ1-2	CASSLLRDLDYGYTF	TGTGCCAGCAGTCTCCTCAGGGATCTGGACTATGGCTACACCTTC